Presented here are 32 T cell receptor beta chains from one specimen sequenced in a study of blood T cells in healthy people across ages (dated by TCRdb to the mid-2010s). Receptor amplification or capture employed 5' RACE. Instrument used: Illumina HiSeq 2500. A second PCR of roughly 7 to 11 cycles was performed with a sample-barcoded 5' primer and a J-beta primer mix. Through fastp at Q25 and MiXCR, TCRdb rebuilt clones from the public reads, retaining in-frame beta chains. Under each unique CDR3 protein, matching rows form one entry showing the most common genes and DNA. The sample contains about 800,000 distinct CDR3 sequences, roughly 50% of them found a single time. 22% of the sample lies in the top ten. The sequencing sample was made of blood. The receptor set was obtained from a man in his thirties or forties in good health.

A few counts support this clonotype. The chain uses TRBV7-8 and TRBJ2-7, with D unresolved. The CDR3 totals 14 residues. Germline V gene sequence: CDR1 SGHVS, CDR2 FQNEAQ. V lost 5 bases and J lost 4, with 15 bases in between. The CDR3 bases are TGTGCCAGCAGCCCCTGGGCGTCGGCTTACGAGCAGTACTTC. Translated: CASSPWASAYEQYF.

A note on this clonotype: The germline gene is not matched at one end of the junction; a read error may be the cause. The chain links TRBV20-1 to TRBJ2-1, with 13 bases identical to TRBD2. The CDR3 covers 13 residues. The germline V gene encodes CDR1 DFQATT and CDR2 SNEGSKA (reference sequence). Here the CDR3 reads CGARTSGRNEQFF. The CDR3 nucleotides are TGCGGTGCCCGGACTAGCGGGAGAAATGAGCAGTTCTTC.

The chain carries TRBV6-5 and TRBJ2-5; the match to TRBD2 covers 10 bases. Trimming at V came to 2 bases and at J to 5 bases, leaving 11 bases not matched to a gene. Germline CDR1 is MNHEY and CDR2 is SVGAGI. This CDR3 is 17 amino acids long. The CDR3 loop reads CASSYPTASGRAETQYF. In DNA, the CDR3 is TGTGCCAGCAGTTACCCGACCGCTAGCGGGAGAGCGGAGACCCAGTACTTC.

The chain joins TRBV7-2 to TRBJ2-7; 11 bases map to TRBD2. Germline trimming cut 2 bases from V and 4 bases from J; bases unmatched to any gene: 10. This CDR3 is 17 amino acids long. Looked up from germline, CDR1 is SGHTA and CDR2 is FQGNSA. The CDR3 loop reads CASSLSGGLAGVYEQYF. CDR3 bases: TGTGCCAGCAGCTTATCCGGAGGACTAGCGGGCGTTTACGAGCAGTACTTC.

The chain links TRBV5-1 to TRBJ2-1; possibly TRBD1 or TRBD2 for D (6 bases each). CDR3 size: 14 residues. CDR1 is SGHRS, CDR2 YFSETQ, per germline. Trimming removed 4 bases at V and 7 bases at J, with 15 bases between. CDR3 DNA sequence: TGCGCCAGCAGCCGAGGGGGGAACTCTAATGAGCAGTTCTTC. Translation gives CASSRGGNSNEQFF.

The J gene is TRBJ1-2, the V gene TRBV27; 8 bases match TRBD1. CDR3 size: 13 residues. Germline values: CDR1 MNHEY, CDR2 SMNVEV (reference sequence). The V and J ends lost 4 bases and 6 bases, in that order; junction bases with no gene match: 4. In DNA, the CDR3 is TGTGCCAGCAGTTACTGGACAGGGCATGGCTACACCTTC. Encoded protein: CASSYWTGHGYTF.

On this clonotype: With a much larger clone just one base away, this may be a read error. The V call is TRBV7-2, the J call TRBJ2-7; D is ambiguous. Germline loops: CDR1 SGHTA, CDR2 FQGNSA. CDR3 length: 13 amino acids. Trimming took 4 bases from V and 4 from J, leaving 11 bases between them. This chain's CDR3 is CASSSSVLYEQYF. Written as DNA, the CDR3 is TGTGCCAGCAGCTCTAGTGTGCTTTACGAGCAGTACTTC.

The J gene is TRBJ1-2, the V gene TRBV6-1; maybe TRBD1 (5 bases). CDR1 and CDR2 from the germline V gene are MNHNS and SASEGT. The CDR3 is 13 residues long. V lost 1 base and J lost 7, with 10 bases in between. The CDR3 loop reads CASSEVDSSGYTF. CDR3 nucleotides: TGTGCCAGCAGTGAAGTAGACAGCTCTGGCTACACCTTC.

The genes are TRBV11-2 and TRBJ2-7, with D unresolved. V was clipped by 5 bases and J by 6 bases, with 14 bases between them. CDR1 and CDR2 (germline): SGHAT, FQNNGV. The CDR3 extends over 13 amino acids. CDR3 loop: CASSLGWDLEQYF. Written as DNA, the CDR3 is TGTGCCAGCAGCCTGGGGTGGGATCTCGAGCAGTACTTC. Supplemented by reference TRBV11-2 and TRBJ2-7, the full variable domain reads EAGVAQSPRYKIIEKRQSVAFWCNPISGHATLYWYQQILGQGPKLLIQFQNNGVVDDSQLPKDRFSAERLKGVDSTLKIQPAKLEDSAVYLCASSLGWDLEQYFGPGTRLTVT.

The chain employs TRBV20-1 and TRBJ2-5, with TRBD2 matching 12 bases. V lost 1 base to trimming and J lost 5 bases; unmatched junction nucleotides: 5. This CDR3 has 15 amino acids. The germline CDR1 and CDR2 sequences are DFQATT and SNEGSKA (reference sequence). CDR3 nucleotides: TGCAGTGCTAGAGGTCCTAGCGGGAGGGGGGAGACCCAGTACTTC. This encodes CSARGPSGRGETQYF.

The rearrangement uses TRBV4-2 and TRBJ2-7; 9 bases are a match to TRBD2. Germline CDR1 is LGHNA and CDR2 is YNFKEQ. The CDR3 consists of 16 residues. V lost 0 bases, J lost 4 bases, and 7 bases stayed unmatched. This CDR3 reads CASSQDFSGSRYEQYF. The DNA of the CDR3 is TGTGCCAGCAGCCAAGATTTTAGCGGGAGTCGGTACGAGCAGTACTTC.

This clonotype has just a few counts. The J gene is TRBJ1-4, the V gene TRBV20-1; 8 bases line up with TRBD1. Germline CDR1 DFQATT, CDR2 SNEGSKA (reference sequence). V was clipped by 5 bases and J by 12 bases; unmatched bases: 17. The CDR3 runs to 15 residues. CDR3 sequence: CSALRITGGMGELFF. CDR3 nucleotides: TGCAGTGCTTTACGGATTACAGGGGGAATGGGAGAACTGTTTTTT.

The chain couples TRBV14 to TRBJ2-5; 13 nucleotides align to TRBD2. J was trimmed by 1 base and V by 5 bases; bases with no gene match: 7. Germline-derived CDR1 and CDR2 are SGHDN and FVKESK. This CDR3 is 17 amino acids long. CDR3 loop: CASSFGLAGDSQETQYF. The CDR3 DNA is TGTGCCAGCAGCTTTGGACTAGCGGGAGACTCCCAAGAGACCCAGTACTTC.

J is TRBJ2-5 and V is TRBV12-5; 7 bases fit TRBD1. CDR1 LGHNT and CDR2 FRNRAP come from the germline V gene. The J segment lost 2 bases and the V segment lost 6 bases, leaving 9 bases of the junction unmatched. The CDR3 extends over 15 amino acids. CDR3 region: CASGPGQLLQETQYF. CDR3 bases: TGTGCTAGTGGACCGGGACAGCTTTTACAAGAGACCCAGTACTTC.

This chain uses TRBV6-1 with TRBJ1-5; D remains ambiguous. V was cut by 5 bases and J by 0 bases, with 14 bases left in between. The CDR3 length is 16 residues. Germline CDR1 is MNHNS and CDR2 is SASEGT. The chain's CDR3 is CASSFPRRDSNQPQHF. The CDR3 DNA is TGTGCCAGCAGTTTTCCCCGACGGGATAGCAATCAGCCCCAGCATTTT.

The chain employs TRBV3-1 and TRBJ2-5; 8 nucleotides match TRBD2. Germline CDR1 is LGHDT and CDR2 is YNNKEL (reference sequence). Trimming cost V 6 bases and J 8 bases; bases outside gene matches: 17. CDR3 length: 16 residues. CDR3 amino acids: CASSPRSERGRETQYF. CDR3 bases: TGTGCCAGCAGTCCCCGGTCTGAGCGGGGGAGGGAAACCCAGTACTTC.

The chain has TRBV11-2 and TRBJ2-1, with no clear D. This CDR3 has 13 residues. CDR1 is SGHAT and CDR2 is FQNNGV in the germline V gene. Trimming took off 7 bases at V and 8 bases at J, with 15 bases between the two ends. The CDR3 loop is CASTNRGRDEQFF. The CDR3 DNA reads as TGTGCCAGCACGAATAGAGGTCGGGATGAGCAGTTCTTC.

A few counts support this clonotype. The chain combines TRBV20-1 with TRBJ2-1; 11 nucleotides align to TRBD1. J lost 5 bases, V lost 3 bases, and 6 bases had no gene match. CDR3 size: 15 residues. Germline values: CDR1 DFQATT, CDR2 SNEGSKA (reference sequence). This chain's CDR3 is CSASPGQGADNEQFF. DNA for the CDR3: TGCAGTGCTAGTCCCGGACAGGGGGCAGACAATGAGCAGTTCTTC.

The chain uses TRBV20-1 and TRBJ2-5; TRBD1 is a possible D gene (6 bases). The end of the DNA aligns better with TRBJ2-7, so the J call may be wrong. The CDR3 is made up of 15 amino acids. Germline V lookup: CDR1 DFQATT, CDR2 SNEGSKA (reference sequence). In nucleotides, the CDR3 is TGCAGTGCTGGACCCCCGGGACAACGGCCCTACGAGCAGTACTTC. Protein product: CSAGPPGQRPYEQYF.

A remark on this clonotype: Sequence at one end of the junction differs from germline and may be a read error. The CDR3 bases are TGTGCTAGCAGCCTGGGGAGTAGCTCTGGGGCCAACGTCCTGACTTTC. Translated: CASSLGSSSGANVLTF. The V and J genes are TRBV7-7 and TRBJ2-6; TRBD2 is a possible D gene (5 bases). This CDR3 has 16 residues. Germline-derived CDR1 and CDR2 are SSHAT and FNYEAQ (reference sequence).

This clonotype was seen a few times. The V and J genes are TRBV20-1 and TRBJ2-5; no firm D call. Germline V lookup: CDR1 DFQATT, CDR2 SNEGSKA (reference sequence). CDR3 length: 12 amino acids. CDR3 bases: TGCAGCCCCCTATCCCATCATGAGACCCAGTACTTC. It specifies CSPLSHHETQYF.

The genes are TRBV7-3 and TRBJ2-1; the match to TRBD2 covers 9 bases. Gene TRBJ2-7 matches the end of the DNA better, so the J call may be wrong. The CDR3 spans 16 residues. CDR1 SGHTA and CDR2 FQGTGA come from the germline V gene. In nucleotides, the CDR3 is TGTGCCAGCAGCTTAATGGGCGGGAGGGCGCACAATGAGCAGTACTTC. This gives the protein CASSLMGGRAHNEQYF.

This clonotype was seen only a few times. J is TRBJ2-5 and V is TRBV7-2; TRBD1 matches at 10 bases. V trimming: 8 bases; J trimming: 2 bases; junction bases outside the gene matches: 11. The V gene's germline CDR1 is SGHTA and CDR2 FQGNSA. The CDR3 runs to 16 residues. This CDR3 is CASGRPPGQGQETQYF. The CDR3 coding sequence is TGTGCCAGCGGAAGGCCACCGGGACAGGGGCAAGAGACCCAGTACTTC.

The chain couples TRBV29-1 to TRBJ2-4; the D is unclear. V was trimmed by 4 bases and J by 9 bases, leaving 13 bases between them. There are 12 residues in the CDR3. Germline values: CDR1 SQVTM, CDR2 ANQGSEA. The CDR3 loop reads CSVGAELSIQYF. DNA of the CDR3: TGCAGCGTTGGGGCAGAGTTAAGCATTCAGTACTTC.

The sample holds a few counts of this clonotype. This chain uses TRBV20-1 with TRBJ2-5, with 9 bases fitting TRBD1. Trimming at V came to 3 bases and at J to 11 bases, leaving 13 bases not matched to a gene. Germline CDR1 DFQATT, CDR2 SNEGSKA (reference sequence). The CDR3 runs to 14 residues. In nucleotides, the CDR3 is TGCAGTGCTAGCCCGGGACAGGGAATTTTAGAGCAGTACTTC. This codes for CSASPGQGILEQYF.

The chain links TRBV3-1 to TRBJ2-7, with 7 bases aligning to TRBD2. V dropped 4 bases and J dropped 2; count of bases not matched to a gene: 5. Germline lookup yields CDR1 LGHDT and CDR2 YNNKEL (reference sequence). The CDR3 totals 14 residues. CDR3 loop: CASSPGTTTYEQYF. For the CDR3, the DNA is TGTGCCAGCAGCCCGGGGACTACTACCTACGAGCAGTACTTC.

This clonotype showed up just a few times. This chain connects TRBV28 to TRBJ2-6; TRBD2 agrees at 7 bases. The length of the CDR3 is 17 residues. V shed 7 bases and J 0 bases; nucleotides not matched to a gene: 9. The germline gives CDR1 MDHEN, CDR2 SYDVKM. This chain's CDR3 is CASNRVGGYSGANVLTF. CDR3 DNA: TGTGCCAGCAACCGCGTGGGGGGGTACTCTGGGGCCAACGTCCTGACTTTC.

The chain links TRBV18 to TRBJ2-7; a possible D gene is TRBD1 (6 bases). V dropped 5 bases and J dropped 2 bases, with 16 bases sitting between them. The germline gives CDR1 KGHSH, CDR2 LQKENI. This CDR3 has 15 residues. The CDR3 protein is CASSLGGQTTYEQYF. CDR3 in DNA: TGTGCCAGCTCATTAGGCGGACAGACGACCTACGAGCAGTACTTC.

V is TRBV6-5 and J is TRBJ1-5, with D unresolved. This CDR3 has 15 residues. The V gene's germline CDR1 is MNHEY and CDR2 SVGAGI. Trimming removed 5 bases from V and 4 bases from J, with 15 bases in between. The CDR3 nucleotides are TGTGCCAGCAGTCGAGTACCGGGTCCTAATCAGCCCCAGCATTTT. It specifies CASSRVPGPNQPQHF.

The CDR3 spells CASSITGTLYNEQFF. The CDR3 nucleotides read TGCGCCAGCAGCATAACCGGGACTTTATACAATGAGCAGTTCTTC. The rearrangement joins TRBV5-1 to TRBJ2-1, with D possibly being TRBD2 (6 bases). This CDR3 is 15 amino acids long. Germline CDR1 SGHRS, CDR2 YFSETQ. Trimming pared 4 bases from V and 4 bases from J, leaving 15 bases between.

This clonotype was seen ten or more times. The chain employs TRBV6-4 and TRBJ2-2; TRBD1 might be the D (6 bases). With 6 bases removed from V and 3 bases from J, the gap between germline ends came to 8 bases. Germline V gene data show CDR1 as MRHNA and CDR2 as SNTAGT. The CDR3 has 13 amino acids. The CDR3 loop is CASSPGDTGELFF. The CDR3 DNA reads TGTGCCAGCAGCCCAGGGGACACCGGGGAGCTGTTTTTT.

The chain joins TRBV28 to TRBJ2-3; no reliable D call. This CDR3 contains 20 residues. V lost 10 bases and J 3 bases, leaving 35 bases between the germline ends. Looked up from germline, CDR1 is MDHEN and CDR2 is SYDVKM. For the CDR3, the DNA is TGTGCCACAAAACCAAGTTTTTTAGGACGGAGCAGCCAACAAACAGATACGCAGTATTTT. Its translation is CATKPSFLGRSSQQTDTQYF.